Listed below are T cell receptor beta chains from one sample, sequenced in a study of chemoradiotherapy in HPV16-positive cancers. Using immunoSEQ multiplex PCR, the repertoire was profiled, and TCRdb retains in-frame clones only, with some absent. Of 25,000 to 35,000 clones in the sample, 91% were seen once. This sample comprised blood, obtained from a patient who underwent chemoradiotherapy. These receptor sequences come from a human donor with HPV-associated anogenital cancer. The CDR3 runs from the conserved cysteine through the conserved F or W. D genes are given only for firm matches. A row's size may be missing; if present it is once, few, many or a size class.

NA	16	TRBV7-9	TRBJ1-2	NA	CASSLGTLIGNYGYTF	TGTGCCAGCAGCCTCGGGACTCTTATCGGAAACTATGGCTACACCTTC
NA	14	TRBV27	TRBJ1-5	once	CASSPSQGHQPQHF	TGTGCCAGCAGTCCATCCCAGGGCCATCAGCCCCAGCATTTT
NA	14	TRBV7-2	TRBJ2-3	NA	CASSLRGGPDTQYF	TGTGCCAGCAGCTTACGCGGGGGCCCAGATACGCAGTATTTT
NA	16	TRBV5-1	TRBJ2-2	NA	CASTSFLVGDGGELFF	TGCGCCAGCACCTCTTTTCTGGTCGGGGATGGCGGGGAGCTGTTTTTT
TRBD1	14	TRBV6-5	TRBJ1-6	NA	CASRRGQVNSPLHF	TGTGCCAGCAGGCGGGGACAGGTTAATTCACCCCTCCACTTT
TRBD1	16	TRBV13	TRBJ1-2	NA	CASSRGQGGLNYGYTF	TGTGCCAGCAGCAGAGGACAGGGAGGGCTTAACTATGGCTACACCTTC
TRBD2	15	TRBV27	TRBJ2-1	NA	CASSLLWGGNNEQFF	TGTGCCAGCAGTTTACTATGGGGGGGAAACAATGAGCAGTTCTTC
NA	15	TRBV28	TRBJ1-5	NA	CASSLLGDSNQPQHF	TGTGCCAGCAGTTTATTGGGCGATTCCAATCAGCCCCAGCATTTT
NA	14	TRBV19	TRBJ2-3	NA	CASSRRESADTQYF	TGTGCCAGTAGTAGGCGTGAATCGGCGGATACGCAGTATTTT
TRBD1	14	TRBV6-6	TRBJ1-2	once	CASSYSQGGSGYTF	TGTGCCAGCAGTTACTCACAGGGGGGGAGCGGCTACACCTTC
TRBD2	15	TRBV6-6	TRBJ2-1	NA	CASSYGRGKYNEQFF	TGTGCCAGCAGTTACGGGAGGGGAAAGTACAATGAGCAGTTCTTC
NA	14	TRBV11-2	TRBJ2-1	NA	CASSFFQTDNEQFF	TGTGCCAGCAGCTTCTTTCAGACCGACAATGAGCAGTTCTTC
NA	16	TRBV5-4	TRBJ2-1	NA	CASSLIALSSYNEQFF	TGTGCCAGCAGCTTAATAGCGCTGAGCTCCTACAATGAGCAGTTCTTC
NA	16	TRBV28	TRBJ1-4	once	CASIGWGVQLNEKLFF	TGTGCCAGCATAGGGTGGGGTGTACAACTTAATGAAAAACTGTTTTTT
TRBD2	13	TRBV6-5	TRBJ2-1	NA	CASSRTSGNEQFF	TGTGCCAGCAGTCGGACTAGCGGAAATGAGCAGTTCTTC
NA	12	TRBV29-1	TRBJ2-2	NA	CSVVEETGELFF	TGCAGCGTTGTTGAGGAAACCGGGGAGCTGTTTTTT
NA	14	TRBV11-3	TRBJ2-3	NA	CASSPKDRTDTQYF	TGTGCCAGCAGCCCAAAAGACAGGACAGATACGCAGTATTTT
TRBD2	16	TRBV2	TRBJ2-3	NA	CASSASGRARGDTQYF	TGTGCCAGCAGTGCTAGCGGGAGGGCCCGAGGAGATACGCAGTATTTT
TRBD1	15	TRBV7-8	TRBJ2-5	NA	CASSRDRGQGETQYF	TGTGCCAGCAGCCGTGACAGGGGGCAGGGAGAGACCCAGTACTTC
NA	16	TRBV7-9	TRBJ2-5	NA	CASSLRLLQGQETQYF	TGTGCCAGCAGCTTAAGACTACTCCAGGGTCAAGAGACCCAGTACTTC
NA	14	TRBV10-3	TRBJ2-3	NA	CAISESGTADTQYF	TGTGCCATCAGTGAGTCAGGGACGGCAGATACGCAGTATTTT
TRBD1	15	TRBV18	TRBJ2-7	NA	CASSPRTGSSYEQYF	TGTGCCAGCTCACCGAGGACAGGCAGCTCCTACGAGCAGTACTTC
NA	13	TRBV5-6	TRBJ2-5	NA	CASSPEQGETQYF	TGTGCCAGCAGTCCTGAACAGGGAGAGACCCAGTACTTC
TRBD2	14	TRBV11-1	TRBJ2-5	NA	CASSLSTSGRETYF	TGTGCCAGCAGCTTAAGCACTAGCGGGAGGGAGACGTACTTC
TRBD2	15	TRBV7-2	TRBJ2-1	NA	CASSLAGLGDNEQFF	TGTGCCAGCAGCTTAGCGGGACTAGGAGACAATGAGCAGTTCTTC
NA	15	TRBV27	TRBJ2-7	NA	CASSLSSAGSYEQYF	TGTGCCAGCAGTTTGTCTAGCGCGGGCTCCTACGAGCAGTACTTC
TRBD1	12	TRBV10-3	TRBJ1-2	NA	CAMSDREYGYTF	TGTGCCATGTCGGACAGGGAGTATGGCTACACCTTC
NA	15	TRBV28	TRBJ1-5	NA	CASSLGGPWGQPQHF	TGTGCCAGCAGTTTAGGAGGGCCCTGGGGGCAGCCCCAGCATTTT
NA	18	TRBV11-2	TRBJ2-6	NA	CASSSPQGGSSGANVLTF	TGTGCCAGCAGCTCACCTCAGGGGGGGAGCTCTGGGGCCAACGTCCTGACTTTC